This TCR beta chain was documented in a study of a mutant IDH1 vaccine in newly diagnosed glioma. Study as a whole: Previous treatment comprised radiotherapy, temozolomide, or both, mostly both.

Stated time point: week 35, safety follow-up. Each vaccine dose was 300 ug of mutant IDH1 20-mer peptide, with topical imiquimod. Patients had eight vaccinations, in weeks 1, 3, 5, 7, 11, 15, 19 and 23. Only a few counts were recorded for this clone. The antigen remains undetermined. Profiling relied on immunoSEQ multiplex PCR, and the TCRdb table lists in-frame clones only, not all of them. Of about 33,000 clones in the sample, around 80% were seen once. Germline V gene data show CDR1 as LNHDA and CDR2 as SQIVND (reference sequence). This CDR3 spans 13 amino acids. Trimming took 3 bases from V and 1 from J, leaving 6 bases between them.

The source of this sequence is a middle-aged man with glioma. Some clones in this sample may be carry-over from other donors' samples. This chain joins TRBV19 and TRBJ1-2, with unresolved D. The sequenced sample was PBMCs, obtained from a glioma patient whose treatment included an IDH1 peptide vaccine. In DNA form, the CDR3 reads TGTGCCAGTAGTATTCAACGTAACTATGGCTACACCTTC. The encoded protein is CASSIQRNYGYTF. Looking up the rest from reference TRBV19 and TRBJ1-2 gives the full variable domain: DGGITQSPKYLFRKEGQNVTLSCEQNLNHDAMYWYRQDPGQGLRLIYYSQIVNDFQKGDIAEGYSVSREKKESFPLTVTSAQKNPTAFYLCASSIQRNYGYTFGSGTRLTVV.